The clone carrying this T cell receptor beta chain has just a few counts. Between the trimmed V and J ends, which lost 0 bases and 4 bases, there was a span of 6 bases. There are 13 residues in the CDR3. From germline, CDR1 is MNHEY and CDR2 SVGAGI. The sample is drawn from a study of T-cell reconstitution after alpha-beta-depleted transplantation in children. Preparation of the TCRbeta library used unique molecular identifiers. From the PCR reads, TCRdb called clonotypes with MiXCR, one entry per CDR3 protein. The profile shows hundreds of thousands of distinct CDR3 sequences, more than 10% of them singletons.

The clonotype originates from a human donor who donated a stem cell graft to a child with Fanconi anemia. V is TRBV6-5 and J is TRBJ1-2, with D unresolved. Material: PBMCs, obtained from the stem cell graft. CDR3 nucleotide sequence: TGTGCCAGCAGTTACTCGTTCGGCTATGGCTACACCTTC. This sequence encodes CASSYSFGYGYTF.